This TCR beta chain was documented in a study of cytomegalovirus exposure and HLA in healthy donors. Study findings and constraints: The number of N-insertions in an Asian-associated ancestry cluster was reportedly below the 666-donor mean in a later analysis. The study listed some 160 cytomegalovirus-associated TCR beta chains.

This clone was observed a single time. Its antigen is not identified. No conserved phenylalanine or tryptophan is present at the end of the CDR3, so a read error is the likely explanation. Use of 60 Vbeta and 13 Jbeta primers characterized the PCR. Sequenced by immunoSEQ multiplex PCR; TCRdb stores in-frame clones only, minus some. Altogether about 130,000 clones are present, roughly 80% being singletons, with the ten largest covering about 2.2%. V was shortened by 4 bases and J by 0 bases, with 16 bases between the two germline ends. This CDR3 is 16 amino acids long. CDR1 is SGHRS, CDR2 YFSETQ, per germline.

This sequence joins TRBV5-1 and TRBJ1-1; TRBD1 is a possible D gene (5 bases). This sequence originates from a young man in good health and CMV-seronegative. The sample was PBMCs. The CDR3 bases are TGCGCCAGCAGCCAGACGGGCGGGACCTTGAACACTGAAGCTTTCCTT. Protein sequence: CASSQTGGTLNTEAFL.